This TCR beta chain was identified during a study of beta chain features in type 1 diabetes. The CDR3 consists of 16 residues. Germline assignment: CDR1 LNHDA and CDR2 SQIVND (reference sequence). With V trimmed by 3 bases and J by 4 bases, 7 bases remained unmatched. This clone was counted a few times. What was sequenced were expressed TCRB transcripts, since all of the isolated RNA had been reverse transcribed. Libraries were prepared by immunoSEQ multiplex PCR; TCRdb keeps only in-frame clonotypes and omits some of them. The sample holds over 120,000 clones, nearly 9.5% seen once. This chain connects TRBV19 to TRBJ1-5; TRBD1 matches 9 bases. This receptor was obtained from a man between 18 and 35 years old in good health. Material for sequencing was central memory CD4+ T cells from blood. CDR3 coding DNA: TGTGCCAGTAGTATCCCCCCGGACAGGGGTAATCAGCCCCAGCATTTT. Translating gives CASSIPPDRGNQPQHF.